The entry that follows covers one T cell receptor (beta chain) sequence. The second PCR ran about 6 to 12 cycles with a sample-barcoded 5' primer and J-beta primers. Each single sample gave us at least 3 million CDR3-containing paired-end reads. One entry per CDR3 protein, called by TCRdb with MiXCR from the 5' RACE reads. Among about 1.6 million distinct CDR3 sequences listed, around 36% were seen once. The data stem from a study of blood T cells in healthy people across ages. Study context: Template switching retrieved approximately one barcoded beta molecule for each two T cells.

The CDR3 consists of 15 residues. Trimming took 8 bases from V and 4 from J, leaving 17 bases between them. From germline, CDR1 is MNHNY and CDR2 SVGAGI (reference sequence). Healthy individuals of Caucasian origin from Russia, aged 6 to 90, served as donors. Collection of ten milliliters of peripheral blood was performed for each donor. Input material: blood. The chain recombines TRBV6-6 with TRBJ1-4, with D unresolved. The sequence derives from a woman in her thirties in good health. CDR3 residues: CASGARTAFNEKLFF. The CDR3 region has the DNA TGTGCCAGCGGCGCAAGGACGGCTTTTAATGAAAAACTGTTTTTT.